This T cell receptor (beta chain) originates from a study of vaccination effects on CD4 cells after COVID-19. For the study at large: The vaccine given was either BNT162b2 or mRNA-1273, in two doses.

On this clone: Its antigen is unknown.

Viral peptide pool expansion of antigen-specific CD4+ T cells preceded sequencing in the ViraFEST assay. At the end of nine to ten days of culture, CD4+ T cells were isolated. In the vaccine recipients, nucleocapsid antibodies were negative and there was no prior SARS-CoV-2 infection. PBMC cultures contained about 2 million cells per well, around 10 IU/ml IL-2 and approximately 9.9 ug/ml peptides. Half the medium was replaced with IL-2 medium on days 3 and 7. The method was immunoSEQ multiplex PCR; TCRdb's version includes in-frame clones alone and lacks a portion of them. The table lists about 27,000 clones, 65% to 75% of them singletons, with about 11% in the top ten. From germline, CDR1 is SGHVS and CDR2 FQNEAQ. The V gene end was trimmed by 6 bases and the J gene end by 7 bases; junction bases not matched to a gene: 13. The CDR3 covers 17 residues. Study-level results: In healthy vaccinees, only 1 of 255 vaccine-induced clones cross-reacted with common cold coronaviruses.

The V call is TRBV7-8, the J call TRBJ1-6; 9 nucleotides agree with TRBD1. This TCR derives from a human donor who received a COVID-19 vaccine. The source material was CD4+ T cells from PBMCs cultured with SARS-CoV-2 spike peptides, sampled before COVID-19 vaccination. The CDR3: CASRPLSEGQGNSPLHF. In DNA form, the CDR3 reads TGTGCCAGCAGGCCCCTCTCGGAGGGACAGGGAAATTCACCCCTCCACTTT.